These T cell receptor beta chains were read from a single sample in a study of T cell responses to AZD1222 COVID-19 vaccine. Sequencing used immunoSEQ multiplex PCR; TCRdb keeps in-frame clones, though not all of them. The sample has nearly 90,000 clones, about 90% seen once. Sequenced material: peripheral blood, taken on day 0 of MenACWY control vaccination. The receptor source for this set is an adult in good health. Each CDR3 is given with its conserved first and last residue. The order of the fields is clone size, D gene, V gene, J gene, CDR3 protein, CDR3 DNA. D genes are given only for firm matches. The listing skips clone size in some rows; elsewhere it reads once, few, many or a size class.

-	-	TRBV20-1	TRBJ2-7	CSARDWVEQYF	TGCAGTGCTAGAGATTGGGTGGAGCAGTACTTC
-	-	TRBV3-1/TRBV3-2	TRBJ1-1	CASSVQENTEAFF	TGTGCCAGCAGCGTACAGGAGAACACTGAAGCTTTCTTT
-	-	TRBV29-1	TRBJ2-7	CSVVQGGGLPYEQYF	TGCAGCGTTGTCCAGGGGGGAGGGTTACCCTACGAGCAGTACTTC
-	-	TRBV7-9	TRBJ2-2	CASSFLRNTGELFF	TGTGCCAGCAGCTTTCTCCGTAACACCGGGGAGCTGTTTTTT
few	TRBD1	TRBV30	TRBJ2-7	CAWSTTGVRREQYF	TGTGCCTGGAGTACTACAGGGGTTCGACGCGAGCAGTACTTC
-	-	TRBV30	TRBJ1-2	CAWAKGGGYTF	TGTGCCTGGGCGAAAGGGGGTGGCTACACCTTC
-	TRBD1	TRBV6-5	TRBJ1-2	CASSRDREDYGYTF	TGTGCCAGCAGTCGGGACAGGGAGGACTATGGCTACACCTTC
few	-	TRBV13	TRBJ2-7	CASSFQRLGQNYEQYF	TGTGCCAGCAGCTTTCAGCGGCTCGGACAGAACTACGAGCAGTACTTC
-	-	TRBV6-2/TRBV6-3	TRBJ1-2	CASSSPLGAGRSYGYTF	TGTGCCAGCAGCAGCCCATTGGGGGCAGGGAGGAGCTATGGCTACACCTTC
once	TRBD1	TRBV11-3	TRBJ2-3	CASSWGTGGITDTQYF	TGTGCCAGCAGCTGGGGGACAGGGGGTATCACAGATACGCAGTATTTT
once	-	TRBV11-2	TRBJ2-5	CASSLAGMETQYF	TGTGCCAGCAGCTTAGCAGGGATGGAGACCCAGTACTTC
-	-	TRBV5-8	TRBJ1-6	CASRQTSYNSPLHF	TGTGCCAGCAGGCAGACCTCCTATAATTCACCCCTCCACTTT
many	-	TRBV19	TRBJ1-2	CASSIGGTDQGYTF	TGTGCCAGTAGTATAGGGGGGACCGACCAGGGCTACACCTTC
-	-	TRBV11-2	TRBJ2-3	CASRVTGGSGVTPGTQYF	TGTGCCAGCAGAGTCACCGGTGGGTCCGGCGTCACCCCGGGTACGCAGTATTTT
-	-	TRBV12-3/TRBV12-4	TRBJ2-7	CASTAGTTYEQYF	TGTGCCAGCACCGCCGGGACAACCTACGAGCAGTACTTC
-	TRBD1	TRBV6-5	TRBJ1-2	CASSPRDRVNGYTF	TGTGCCAGCAGTCCCCGGGACAGGGTTAACGGCTACACCTTC
-	-	TRBV15	TRBJ1-2	CATTINQGRSYGYTF	TGTGCCACCACCATAAATCAGGGCAGATCCTATGGCTACACCTTC
few	-	TRBV6-1	TRBJ2-4	CASSEGVGRAKNIQYF	TGTGCCAGCAGTGAAGGGGTAGGGCGGGCCAAAAACATTCAGTACTTC
-	TRBD1	TRBV7-9	TRBJ1-1	CASSLNARDSEAFF	TGTGCCAGCAGCTTAAACGCCCGGGACAGTGAAGCTTTCTTT
-	-	TRBV30	TRBJ1-3	CASVFGQYSGNTIYF	TGTGCCTCGGTTTTCGGACAGTACTCTGGAAACACCATATATTTT
-	-	TRBV6-5	TRBJ1-2	CASSYVQGGGYTF	TGTGCCAGCAGTTACGTCCAGGGTGGAGGCTACACCTTC
once	-	TRBV6-5	TRBJ1-5	CASSFSQYSNQPQHF	TGTGCCAGCAGTTTTAGTCAGTATAGCAATCAGCCCCAGCATTTT
-	-	TRBV5-1	TRBJ1-4	CASSDTSTNEKLFF	TGCGCCAGCAGTGACACTTCAACTAATGAAAAACTGTTTTTT
-	TRBD2	TRBV6-2/TRBV6-3	TRBJ2-1	CASCLLASFNEQFF	TGTGCCAGCTGTTTACTAGCGAGTTTCAATGAGCAGTTCTTC
-	-	TRBV6-1	TRBJ1-4	CASSERGDPIVGKLFF	TGTGCCAGCAGTGAACGCGGGGACCCCATAGTAGGAAAACTGTTTTTT
-	-	TRBV4-1	TRBJ2-3	CASSQGPATDTQYF	TGCGCCAGCAGCCAAGGCCCAGCCACAGATACGCAGTATTTT
-	TRBD2	TRBV15	TRBJ2-3	CATSRPGLAGGTDTQYF	TGTGCCACCAGCAGGCCGGGACTAGCGGGGGGAACAGATACGCAGTATTTT
-	TRBD1	TRBV7-2	TRBJ1-1	CASSPTRQGNTEAFF	TGTGCCAGCAGCCCGACCCGACAGGGGAACACTGAAGCTTTCTTT
few	-	TRBV6-5	TRBJ2-7	CASDLARGYEQYF	TGTGCCAGCGATCTAGCAAGGGGCTACGAGCAGTACTTC
few	TRBD1	TRBV3-1/TRBV3-2	TRBJ1-3	CASSQDRVAGGGGNTIYF	TGTGCCAGCAGCCAAGATCGGGTGGCAGGGGGCGGTGGAAACACCATATATTTT
once	-	TRBV4-1	TRBJ2-1	CASSQDIGYGLGEQFF	TGCGCCAGCAGCCAAGATATAGGGTACGGTTTAGGTGAGCAGTTCTTC